This T cell receptor beta chain was obtained from a study of blood T cell repertoires in COVID-19. Overall study context: Spain, Italy and the United States supplied samples that represented acute and convalescent COVID-19.

Trimming removed 2 bases at V and 4 bases at J, with 15 bases between. Germline loops: CDR1 SGHDT, CDR2 YYEEEE. The CDR3 has 15 amino acids. Generated by immunoSEQ multiplex PCR, the TCRdb table keeps only in-frame clones and is missing some. In the table there are around 200,000 clones, around 88% of which are singletons. Allocation to cohorts depended on clinical history reported by the participants. This clone was counted ten times or more. The gene calls are TRBV5-6 and TRBJ1-1; D possibly corresponds to TRBD1 (6 bases). Material: PBMCs or T cells enriched from blood (not recorded which). The clonotype originates from a man aged 40-50 years with acute COVID-19. This chain's CDR3 is CASSFPQGYVTEAFF. CDR3 DNA: TGTGCCAGCAGCTTTCCTCAGGGGTATGTCACTGAAGCTTTCTTT. The full variable domain, completed using reference TRBV5-6 and TRBJ1-1, is DAGVTQSPTHLIKTRGQQVTLRCSPKSGHDTVSWYQQALGQGPQFIFQYYEEEERQRGNFPDRFSGHQFPNYSSELNVNALLLGDSALYLCASSFPQGYVTEAFFGQGTRLTVV.